This T cell receptor beta chain was recorded in a study of cytomegalovirus exposure and HLA in healthy donors. About the research overall: Clustering assigned 70% to 90% of the approximately 400 genotyped donors to the Caucasian-associated ancestry cluster. Study-wide results and limits: Most TCR beta V segments were productive about 87% or about 30% of the time in an earlier analysis.

Turning to this clone: Its antigen is still unknown.

The length of the CDR3 is 22 residues. This PCR relied on a set of 60 Vbeta primers and 13 Jbeta primers. Sequencing was performed with immunoSEQ multiplex PCR; in TCRdb, only in-frame clones are kept and a portion is missing. The data hold 100,000 or so clones, with 77% observed a single time. This chain connects TRBV21-1 to TRBJ1-2; the table's D call TRBD1 went unverified against the DNA. TRBV21-1 is listed as a pseudogene. This clonotype was sampled from a man aged 40-49 years in good health and CMV-seropositive. Sequenced material: PBMCs. The CDR3 DNA reads TGTGCCAGCAGCGACACGCAGTTACAGGTCCCAGGGACAAGGGGAACCTGTTATGGCTACACCTTC. Translation gives CASSDTQLQVPGTRGTCYGYTF.